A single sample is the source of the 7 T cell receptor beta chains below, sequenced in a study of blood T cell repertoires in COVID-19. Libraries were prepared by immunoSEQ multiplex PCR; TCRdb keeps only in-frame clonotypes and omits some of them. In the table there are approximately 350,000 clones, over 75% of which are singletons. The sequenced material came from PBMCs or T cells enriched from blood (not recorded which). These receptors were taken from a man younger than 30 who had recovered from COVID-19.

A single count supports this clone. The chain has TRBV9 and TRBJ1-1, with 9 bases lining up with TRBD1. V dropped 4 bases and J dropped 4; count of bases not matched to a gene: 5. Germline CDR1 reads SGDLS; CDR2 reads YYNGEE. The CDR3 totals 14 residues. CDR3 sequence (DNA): TGTGCCAGCAGCTCGTTGACAGGGGGCACTGAAGCTTTCTTT. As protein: CASSSLTGGTEAFF.

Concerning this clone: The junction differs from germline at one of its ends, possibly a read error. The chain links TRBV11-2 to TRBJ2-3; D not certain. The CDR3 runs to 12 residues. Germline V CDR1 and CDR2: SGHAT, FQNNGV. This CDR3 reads CARSSSTDTQYF. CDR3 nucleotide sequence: TGTGCCAGAAGCTCCTCCACAGATACGCAGTATTTT.

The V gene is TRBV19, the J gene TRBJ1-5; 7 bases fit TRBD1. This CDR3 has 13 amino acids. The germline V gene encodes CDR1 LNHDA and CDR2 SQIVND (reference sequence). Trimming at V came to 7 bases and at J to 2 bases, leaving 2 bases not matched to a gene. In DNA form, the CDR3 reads TGTGCCAGTATTCAGGGGGGCAATCAGCCCCAGCATTTT. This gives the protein CASIQGGNQPQHF.

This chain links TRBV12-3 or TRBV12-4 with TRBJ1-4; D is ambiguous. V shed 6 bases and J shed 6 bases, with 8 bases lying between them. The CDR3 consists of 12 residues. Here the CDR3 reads CASSRTHEKLFF. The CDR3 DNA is TGTGCCAGCAGCAGAACCCATGAAAAACTGTTTTTT.

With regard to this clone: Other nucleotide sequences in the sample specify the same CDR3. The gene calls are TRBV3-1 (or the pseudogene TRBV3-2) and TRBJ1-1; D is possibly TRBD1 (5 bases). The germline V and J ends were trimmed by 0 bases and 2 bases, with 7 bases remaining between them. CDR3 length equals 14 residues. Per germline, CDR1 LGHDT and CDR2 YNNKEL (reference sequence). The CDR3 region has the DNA TGTGCCAGCAGCCAAGATCAGGGAAACACTGAAGCTTTCTTT. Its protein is CASSQDQGNTEAFF.

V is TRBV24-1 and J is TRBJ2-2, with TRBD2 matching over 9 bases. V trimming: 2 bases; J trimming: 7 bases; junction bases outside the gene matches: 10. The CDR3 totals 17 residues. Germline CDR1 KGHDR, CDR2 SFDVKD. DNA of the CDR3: TGTGCCACCAGTGATTCGGATAGCGGGAGTTGGCACGGGGAGCTGTTTTTT. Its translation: CATSDSDSGSWHGELFF.

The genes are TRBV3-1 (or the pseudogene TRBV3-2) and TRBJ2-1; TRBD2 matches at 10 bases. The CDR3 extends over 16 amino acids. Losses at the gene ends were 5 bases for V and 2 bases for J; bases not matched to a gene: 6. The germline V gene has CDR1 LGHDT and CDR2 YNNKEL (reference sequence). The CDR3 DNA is TGTGCCAGCAGCAATCAGCGGGAGGGCCCCTACAATGAGCAGTTCTTC. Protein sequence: CASSNQREGPYNEQFF.